This T cell receptor (beta chain) was captured by sequencing in a study of breast tumors, draining lymph nodes, adjacent tissues. Overall study results and limits: Findings are consistent with lymph node origin and intratumoral expansion of most tumor T cells.

TCRdb redid the calling of the multiplex PCR reads with MiXCR, one entry per CDR3 protein. The sample carries some 97,000 distinct CDR3 sequences, about 20% recorded once. At least ten counts were recorded for this clonotype. Its antigen is unknown. Breast cancer patients provided tissue from their axillary draining lymph nodes. The CDR3 length is 11 residues. The trim removed 7 bases at V and 10 bases at J, leaving 3 bases unmatched. The germline gives CDR1 MNHEY, CDR2 SVGEGT. Sequencing was performed on axillary lymph node tissue. The J gene is TRBJ2-1, the V gene TRBV6-2 or TRBV6-3; the match to TRBD2 covers 8 bases. The clonotype originates from a female donor with breast cancer. Some clones in this sample may be carry-over from other donors' samples. In DNA form, the CDR3 reads TGTGCCAGCACCTTAGCGGGGGAGCAGTTCTTC. It codes for CASTLAGEQFF.